What follows are 22 T cell receptor beta chains derived from one specimen sequenced in a study of response to subunit inactivated influenza vaccine. TCRdb independently ran MiXCR on the RT-PCR reads; one entry per CDR3 protein. The sample shows about 650,000 distinct CDR3 sequences, 12% to 15% of them seen only once. The starting material was PBMCs from blood, obtained 14 to 15 days before vaccination. These receptors came from a man in his fifties or sixties who received an inactivated influenza vaccine.

This clonotype was counted only a few times. The V call is TRBV6-1, the J call TRBJ1-5; D gene ambiguous. The germline V gene has CDR1 MNHNS and CDR2 SASEGT. This CDR3 is 14 amino acids long. The V and J ends lost 5 bases and 6 bases respectively, with 14 bases between them. The DNA for the CDR3 is TGTGCCAGCAGTCCCAATGCGAGGGTTCAGCCCCAGCATTTT. Translating it yields CASSPNARVQPQHF.

The gene calls are TRBV20-1 and TRBJ2-3, with D perhaps assigned TRBD1 or TRBD2 (5 bases each). Germline CDR1 DFQATT, CDR2 SNEGSKA (reference sequence). With 2 bases removed from V and 1 base from J, the gap between germline ends came to 7 bases. The CDR3 totals 13 residues. CDR3 amino acids: CSARRDGTDTQYF. The CDR3 region has the DNA TGCAGTGCTAGAAGGGACGGCACAGATACGCAGTATTTT.

The table lists this clonotype with a few counts. CDR3 nucleotides: TGTGCCATCTCAAGACAGGGCGACTATGGCTACACCTTC. Translating gives CAISRQGDYGYTF. This chain links TRBV7-8 with TRBJ1-2; 7 bases fit TRBD1. V gave up 10 bases and J gave up 3 bases; unmatched junction bases: 8. The germline gives CDR1 SGHVS, CDR2 FQNEAQ. There are 13 residues in the CDR3.

The CDR3 DNA reads as TGTGCCAGCAGCCAAGAGGTGCAGGGGGTTATAGAGACCCAGTACTTC. Protein product: CASSQEVQGVIETQYF. The chain couples TRBV3-1 to TRBJ2-5; 7 nucleotides agree with TRBD1. CDR3 size: 16 residues. V lost 0 bases, J lost 4 bases, and 8 bases stayed unmatched. The V gene's germline CDR1 is LGHDT and CDR2 YNNKEL (reference sequence).

The rearrangement uses TRBV6-6 and TRBJ1-4, with 8 positions matching TRBD1. The CDR3 loop spans 13 amino acids. Germline values: CDR1 MNHNY, CDR2 SVGAGI (reference sequence). V was pared by 5 bases and J by 8 bases, with 4 bases of the junction left unmatched. In nucleotides, the CDR3 is TGTGCCAGCAGTACCCAGGGGGCGGAAAAACTGTTTTTT. As protein: CASSTQGAEKLFF.

This clonotype has a handful of counts. This chain uses TRBV7-6 with TRBJ2-2; D is possibly TRBD1 (5 bases). Germline V gene data show CDR1 as SGHVS and CDR2 as FNYEAQ. The CDR3 sequence is 13 residues long. V lost 2 bases, J lost 8 bases, and 9 bases lay in between. The CDR3 loop reads CASSLSGLGELFF. CDR3 nucleotide sequence: TGTGCCAGCAGCTTATCAGGGTTAGGGGAGCTGTTTTTT.

The chain employs TRBV20-1 and TRBJ2-6; 10 nucleotides match TRBD2. CDR1 and CDR2 (germline): DFQATT, SNEGSKA (reference sequence). The CDR3 is 15 amino acids. The J segment lost 2 bases and the V segment lost 3 bases, leaving 1 base of the junction unmatched. Here the CDR3 DNA reads TGCAGTGCTAGGGGGACTAGCGCTGGGGCCAACGTCCTGACTTTC. Its protein is CSARGTSAGANVLTF.

The rearrangement uses TRBV12-3 or TRBV12-4 and TRBJ1-5; a weak D match, TRBD1 (5 bases). With 7 bases removed from V and 7 bases from J, the gap between germline ends came to 14 bases. This CDR3 has 13 amino acids. CDR3 protein: CASTLVRGQPQHF. For the CDR3, the DNA is TGTGCCAGCACGCTTGTAAGGGGACAGCCCCAGCATTTT.

The chain recombines TRBV4-3 with TRBJ2-1; 9 bases map to TRBD1. The trim removed 0 bases at V and 9 bases at J, leaving 6 bases unmatched. This CDR3 contains 15 residues. Germline loops: CDR1 LGHNA, CDR2 YSLEER. CDR3 sequence (DNA): TGCGCCAGCAGCCAAGAGGGACAGGGAAAGCGTGAGCAGTTCTTC. It yields the protein CASSQEGQGKREQFF.

The chain couples TRBV10-3 to TRBJ2-7; 7 positions match TRBD1. The CDR3 runs to 13 residues. Germline CDR1 and CDR2: ENHRY and SYGVKD. V gave up 7 bases and J gave up 5 bases; unmatched junction bases: 8. This CDR3 reads CAIKGQVYDEQYF. As DNA, the CDR3 is TGTGCCATCAAAGGACAGGTTTATGACGAGCAGTACTTC.

This clonotype was observed a few times. The chain recombines TRBV20-1 with TRBJ2-1; 8 bases fit TRBD2. V shed 6 bases and J 0 bases; nucleotides not matched to a gene: 7. Per germline, CDR1 DFQATT and CDR2 SNEGSKA (reference sequence). This CDR3 is 15 amino acids long. The CDR3 region has the DNA TGCAGTGCCACGATACTAGCGGACTCCTACAATGAGCAGTTCTTC. This gives the protein CSATILADSYNEQFF.

The J gene is TRBJ2-5, the V gene TRBV11-2; 11 positions match TRBD2. CDR1 and CDR2 from the germline V gene are SGHAT and FQNNGV. CDR3 length equals 17 residues. The V gene end was trimmed by 2 bases and the J gene end by 2 bases; junction bases not matched to a gene: 7. Written as DNA, the CDR3 is TGTGCCAGCAGCTTATTGGCAACTAGCGGGGGACAAGAGACCCAGTACTTC. Amino acid sequence: CASSLLATSGGQETQYF.

CDR3 nucleotide sequence: TGTGCCAGCGGACCGATATCACGGGGGGGGAACACCGGGGAGCTGTTTTTT. Its translation is CASGPISRGGNTGELFF. This rearrangement joins TRBV7-9 to TRBJ2-2, with TRBD2 identical over 8 bases. The CDR3 contains 17 residues. Losses at the gene ends were 8 bases for V and 1 base for J; bases not matched to a gene: 12. Germline loops: CDR1 SEHNR, CDR2 FQNEAQ (reference sequence).

This clonotype was found a few times. A read error may account for a junction end that differs from germline. The chain joins TRBV29-1 to TRBJ2-1; 9 bases match TRBD2. Germline CDR1 reads SQVTM; CDR2 reads ANQGSEA. The CDR3 is 11 residues long. The CDR3 sequence: CSVEKREALIF. The CDR3 coding sequence is TGCAGCGTTGAGAAGCGGGAGGCCCTCATCTTC.

The rearrangement links TRBV2 to TRBJ2-1; 8 bases are a match to TRBD2. CDR1 is SNHLY and CDR2 is FYNNEI in the germline V gene. With V trimmed by 4 bases and J by 3 bases, 2 bases remained unmatched. The CDR3 runs 14 residues. The CDR3 bases are TGTGCCAGCAGTGTACTAGCGGTCTACAATGAGCAGTTCTTC. Encoded protein: CASSVLAVYNEQFF. Looking up the rest from reference TRBV2 and TRBJ2-1 gives the full variable domain: EPEVTQTPSHQVTQMGQEVILRCVPISNHLYFYWYRQILGQKVEFLVSFYNNEISEKSEIFDDQFSVERPDGSNFTLKIRSTKLEDSAMYFCASSVLAVYNEQFFGPGTRLTVL.

This clonotype was recorded once. With a much larger clone just one base away, this may be a read error. The gene calls are TRBV4-2 and TRBJ2-1; D unclear. The CDR3 is made up of 13 amino acids. The germline V gene has CDR1 LGHNA and CDR2 YNFKEQ. CDR3 residues: CASSQEAYYEQLF. DNA for the CDR3: TGTGCCAGCAGCCAAGAGGCTTATTATGAGCAGCTCTTC.

V and J are TRBV7-9 and TRBJ2-1; 11 bases line up with TRBD2. The germline V gene encodes CDR1 SEHNR and CDR2 FQNEAQ (reference sequence). J gave up 4 bases and V 4 bases, and 9 bases lay outside the gene matches. This CDR3 comprises 17 residues. CDR3 sequence (DNA): TGTGCCAGCAGCTACATGTTGGGACTAGCGGCTTACAATGAGCAGTTCTTC. It yields the protein CASSYMLGLAAYNEQFF.

This clonotype was counted ten times or more. This rearrangement joins TRBV14 to TRBJ2-1; D uncertain. The V end lost 6 bases, the J end lost 5 bases, and 11 bases lay between the germline ends. Germline V lookup: CDR1 SGHDN, CDR2 FVKESK. This CDR3 spans 13 amino acids. CDR3 in DNA: TGTGCCAGCAGTCAATTTACTCACAATGAGCAGTTCTTC. Its translation is CASSQFTHNEQFF. The full variable domain, with the rest looked up from reference TRBV14 and TRBJ2-1, is EAGVTQFPSHSVIEKGQTVTLRCDPISGHDNLYWYRRVMGKEIKFLLHFVKESKQDESGMPNNRFLAERTGGTYSTLKVQPAELEDSGVYFCASSQFTHNEQFFGPGTRLTVL.

This clonotype occurred a few times. The J gene is TRBJ2-7, the V gene TRBV5-5; 7 bases match TRBD1. CDR1 SGHKS and CDR2 YYEKEE come from the germline V gene (reference sequence). The CDR3 has 15 amino acids. J gave up 4 bases and V 2 bases, and 9 bases lay outside the gene matches. For the CDR3, the DNA is TGTGCCAGCAGCTTACAGGGGTTGGTGGGGTACGAGCAGTACTTC. Translation: CASSLQGLVGYEQYF. The full variable domain, rest sourced from reference TRBV5-5 and TRBJ2-7, is DAGVTQSPTHLIKTRGQQVTLRCSPISGHKSVSWYQQVLGQGPQFIFQYYEKEERGRGNFPDRFSARQFPNYSSELNVNALLLGDSALYLCASSLQGLVGYEQYFGPGTRLTVT.

Many counts were recorded for this clonotype. V is TRBV9 and J is TRBJ2-2; 7 bases map to TRBD2. The CDR3 has 16 amino acids. The J segment lost 0 bases and the V segment lost 1 base, leaving 3 bases of the junction unmatched. Germline assignment: CDR1 SGDLS and CDR2 YYNGEE. CDR3 DNA: TGTGCCAGCAGCGTAATGAGCGGGGCGAACACCGGGGAGCTGTTTTTT. Translated: CASSVMSGANTGELFF.

The chain joins TRBV20-1 to TRBJ2-5, with D perhaps matching TRBD1 (7 bases). The CDR3 covers 14 residues. Germline values: CDR1 DFQATT, CDR2 SNEGSKA (reference sequence). Trimming removed 6 bases from V and 4 bases from J, with 18 bases in between. The DNA for the CDR3 is TGCAGTGCCCCAAGACAGGGACTTTCAGAGACCCAGTACTTC. Its protein is CSAPRQGLSETQYF.

This clonotype showed up just a few times. The chain employs TRBV12-3 or TRBV12-4 and TRBJ1-2; 7 bases align to TRBD1. V was clipped by 0 bases and J by 3 bases; unmatched bases: 10. The CDR3 extends over 17 amino acids. CDR3 DNA: TGTGCCAGCAGTTTAGCGGACAGGATATTGTTGGACTATGGCTACACCTTC. It yields the protein CASSLADRILLDYGYTF.